These 24 T cell receptor beta chains share one sample of origin, sequenced in a study of CD8+ T cells in alopecia areata. Treatment indicated: oral pan-JAK inhibitor, 5-10 mg twice daily. Reverse transcribed after extraction, RNA yielded cDNA as the sequencing template. Measured with immunoSEQ multiplex PCR; TCRdb has only the in-frame clones, and not every one. The sample records 170,000 or so clones, around three fifths being singletons. The sequencing here drew on CD8+ T cells sorted from blood, taken at week 24, from a patient treated with tofacitinib. The source is a human donor with alopecia areata.

This clone was seen a few times. V gene TRBV19 combines with J gene TRBJ1-1; TRBD1 aligns across 7 bases. With V trimmed by 1 base and J by 6 bases, 8 bases remained unmatched. This CDR3 is built from 15 residues. Looked up from germline, CDR1 is LNHDA and CDR2 is SQIVND (reference sequence). CDR3 sequence: CASSIGTGVSSEAFF. In nucleotides, the CDR3 is TGTGCCAGTAGTATAGGCACAGGGGTTTCTTCTGAAGCTTTCTTT.

The rearrangement uses TRBV6-6 and TRBJ2-1; the D is unclear. The CDR3 sequence is 11 residues long. Trimming cost V 5 bases and J 10 bases, with 9 bases left between them. CDR1 and CDR2 from the germline V gene are MNHNY and SVGAGI (reference sequence). The CDR3 coding sequence is TGTGCCAGCAGTCCCCCCGGGGAGCAGTTCTTC. Its translation is CASSPPGEQFF.

The J gene is TRBJ1-3, the V gene TRBV7-2, with unresolved D. This CDR3 has 15 residues. Germline V CDR1 and CDR2: SGHTA, FQGNSA. V was trimmed by 1 base and J by 0 bases, leaving 7 bases between them. The CDR3 spells CASSLGGSSGNTIYF. In DNA, the CDR3 is TGTGCCAGCAGCTTAGGTGGCAGCTCTGGAAACACCATATATTTT.

The V gene is TRBV6-5, the J gene TRBJ1-4; D call uncertain. Germline V gene sequence: CDR1 MNHEY, CDR2 SVGAGI. This CDR3 region has 13 residues. The V end lost 2 bases, the J end lost 8 bases, and 9 bases lay between the germline ends. The CDR3 DNA follows: TGTGCCAGCAGTTACGACGGGTGGGAAAAACTGTTTTTT. Encoded protein: CASSYDGWEKLFF.

V usage is TRBV9 and J usage is TRBJ1-2; D is possibly TRBD1 (6 bases). Looked up from germline, CDR1 is SGDLS and CDR2 is YYNGEE. The V end lost 4 bases, the J end lost 5 bases, and 15 bases lay between the germline ends. CDR3 length equals 14 residues. CDR3 amino acids: CASSQRTEIYGYTF. CDR3 nucleotides: TGTGCCAGCAGCCAGCGGACAGAAATTTATGGCTACACCTTC.

The table lists this clone with a few counts. This chain links TRBV5-1 with TRBJ2-7; possible D gene TRBD1, 6 bases. Germline V gene lookup returns CDR1 SGHRS and CDR2 YFSETQ. V was cut by 4 bases and J by 2 bases, with 16 bases left in between. The CDR3 runs to 15 residues. For the CDR3, the DNA is TGCGCCAGCAGCCCCAGATGGACAGATGCCTACGAGCAGTACTTC. This encodes CASSPRWTDAYEQYF.

This clone appeared a few times. The chain joins TRBV10-3 to TRBJ2-1, with D possibly being TRBD2 (6 bases). The CDR3 has 15 residues. Germline V gene sequence: CDR1 ENHRY, CDR2 SYGVKD. The V end was cut by 4 bases, the J end by 5 bases, with 15 bases between. CDR3 coding DNA: TGTGCCATCAGTGTAGTCAGGGAGGTGGACAATGAGCAGTTCTTC. Its translation is CAISVVREVDNEQFF.

There are a few counts of this clone. Other DNA sequences in the sample encode the same CDR3. The CDR3 is CASSLVDGYTF. CDR3 in DNA: TGTGCCAGCAGCTTAGTTGATGGCTACACCTTC. The chain is built from TRBV7-9 and TRBJ1-2; the D is unclear. Germline V lookup: CDR1 SEHNR, CDR2 FQNEAQ (reference sequence). The CDR3 covers 11 residues. Deletions cut 1 base from V and 6 bases from J, with 3 bases between.

This chain connects TRBV4-1 to TRBJ2-7; the match to TRBD2 covers 10 bases. With 0 bases clipped from V and 2 bases from J, the junction kept 7 bases outside the gene matches. Germline CDR1 and CDR2: MGHRA and YSYEKL. The CDR3 is made up of 17 amino acids. The CDR3 nucleotides read TGCGCCAGCAGCCAAGATTTGGTAGCGGGGGGAACCTACGAGCAGTACTTC. This encodes CASSQDLVAGGTYEQYF.

This clone was observed a handful of times. The chain recombines TRBV20-1 with TRBJ1-2; no definite D call. Trimming removed 5 bases at V and 3 bases at J, with 4 bases between. The CDR3 sequence is 10 residues long. CDR1 DFQATT and CDR2 SNEGSKA come from the germline V gene (reference sequence). For the CDR3, the DNA is TGCAGTGCTCCCGACTATGGCTACACCTTC. It codes for CSAPDYGYTF.

The chain joins TRBV2 to TRBJ2-3; D is unresolved. The germline V and J ends were trimmed by 7 bases and 1 base, with 18 bases remaining between them. CDR3 length: 16 residues. Germline V gives CDR1 SNHLY, CDR2 FYNNEI. The CDR3 protein is CASTVLLSAGTDTQYF. The CDR3 bases are TGTGCCAGCACCGTCCTGCTGAGTGCGGGCACAGATACGCAGTATTTT. The full variable domain, its missing parts supplied by reference TRBV2 and TRBJ2-3, is EPEVTQTPSHQVTQMGQEVILRCVPISNHLYFYWYRQILGQKVEFLVSFYNNEISEKSEIFDDQFSVERPDGSNFTLKIRSTKLEDSAMYFCASTVLLSAGTDTQYFGPGTRLTVL.

The genes are TRBV25-1 and TRBJ2-7, with TRBD1 as a possible D gene (6 bases). This CDR3 is 15 amino acids long. Trimming left V 4 bases short and J 4 bases short, with 17 bases between. CDR1 and CDR2 from the germline V gene are MGHDK and SYGVNS. CDR3 loop: CASSGMRGTWYEQYF. The CDR3 nucleotides are TGTGCCAGCAGTGGAATGAGGGGGACATGGTACGAGCAGTACTTC.

DNA of the CDR3: TGTGCCAGCAGCTTGGGTGGTTCCGCGGAGCTGTTTTTT. Encoded protein: CASSLGGSAELFF. The rearrangement links TRBV5-6 to TRBJ2-2; no clear D. V gave up 0 bases and J gave up 10 bases, with 10 bases separating them. The CDR3 sequence is 13 residues long. CDR1 and CDR2 from the germline V gene are SGHDT and YYEEEE.

The chain is built from TRBV2 and TRBJ1-1, with 9 nucleotides matching TRBD1. The CDR3 runs to 13 residues. The ends lost 8 bases at V and 7 bases at J; junction bases unmatched: 8. CDR1 SNHLY and CDR2 FYNNEI come from the germline V gene. This CDR3 reads CASEPGTGIEAFF. The DNA of the CDR3 is TGTGCCAGCGAACCTGGGACAGGGATTGAAGCTTTCTTT.

V usage is TRBV25-1 and J usage is TRBJ2-1, with D perhaps being TRBD1 or TRBD2 (5 bases each). The CDR3 runs to 13 residues. Germline V CDR1 and CDR2: MGHDK, SYGVNS. The V and J ends lost 5 bases and 7 bases respectively, with 12 bases between them. The CDR3 nucleotides are TGTGCCAGCAGTAGGGGACGGTTTAATGAGCAGTTCTTC. Translation gives CASSRGRFNEQFF.

This chain uses TRBV27 with TRBJ1-1, with D possibly TRBD1 on 5 matching bases. The V gene lost 2 bases and the J gene lost 0 bases, with 10 bases spanning the gap. The CDR3 has 15 residues. Per germline, CDR1 MNHEY and CDR2 SMNVEV (reference sequence). The CDR3 loop is CASSLTDTLNTEAFF. The CDR3 bases are TGTGCCAGCAGTTTAACGGACACCTTGAACACTGAAGCTTTCTTT.

This clone showed up just once. The CDR3 here is CASSLDSGGYNEQFF. CDR3 sequence (DNA): TGTGCCAGCAGCTTGGATAGCGGGGGTTACAATGAGCAGTTCTTC. The chain joins TRBV5-6 to TRBJ2-1, with 9 bases matching TRBD2. The trim removed 0 bases at V and 4 bases at J, leaving 2 bases unmatched. CDR3 length: 15 residues. Per germline, CDR1 SGHDT and CDR2 YYEEEE.

In its sample, this clone was seen a few times. The gene calls are TRBV5-1 and TRBJ2-2, with D tentatively TRBD1 (5 bases). Germline assignment: CDR1 SGHRS and CDR2 YFSETQ. V lost 0 bases and J lost 0, with 12 bases in between. The length of the CDR3 is 17 residues. The CDR3 here is CASSLESRTTNTGELFF. CDR3 DNA: TGCGCCAGCAGCTTGGAATCCAGGACAACGAACACCGGGGAGCTGTTTTTT.

This clone was detected once. The chain uses TRBV5-1 and TRBJ2-7; 9 bases line up with TRBD2. Germline V gene sequence: CDR1 SGHRS, CDR2 YFSETQ. This CDR3 region has 14 residues. Trimming cost V 1 base and J 7 bases; bases outside gene matches: 6. This CDR3 reads CASSLRLAAGEQYF. The CDR3 nucleotides are TGCGCCAGCAGCTTGAGACTAGCGGCGGGGGAGCAGTACTTC.

This chain links TRBV30 with TRBJ2-1, with 9 bases aligning to TRBD2. Germline assignment: CDR1 GTSNPN and CDR2 SVGIG (reference sequence). The ends lost 2 bases at V and 8 bases at J; junction bases unmatched: 4. The CDR3 covers 13 residues. The chain's CDR3 is CAWSLRGGHEQFF. CDR3 DNA sequence: TGTGCCTGGAGTCTGCGGGGGGGCCATGAGCAGTTCTTC.

There are a few counts of this clone. The CDR3, as DNA: TGTGCCAGCAGTACAGGGTTGTCAGATACGCAGTATTTT. It codes for CASSTGLSDTQYF. The chain joins TRBV6-1 to TRBJ2-3, with D possibly TRBD1 on 6 matching bases. Trimming removed 5 bases at V and 4 bases at J, with 10 bases between. This CDR3 region has 13 residues. Germline CDR1 is MNHNS and CDR2 is SASEGT.

The J gene is TRBJ2-7, the V gene TRBV29-1; TRBD2 aligns across 13 bases. After removal of 1 base from V and 3 bases from J, the junction contained 0 bases not matched to a gene. Germline-derived CDR1 and CDR2 are SQVTM and ANQGSEA. The CDR3 spans 14 residues. DNA of the CDR3: TGCAGCGTTGAAGGACTAGCGGGGGGCTACGAGCAGTACTTC. Encoded protein: CSVEGLAGGYEQYF.

CDR3 nucleotides: TGTGCCAGCAGCCACCTCGGGACTAGCGGGGCCCCGAGCACAGATACGCAGTATTTT. This encodes CASSHLGTSGAPSTDTQYF. The chain links TRBV7-2 to TRBJ2-3; 13 nucleotides agree with TRBD2. V gave up 5 bases and J gave up 0 bases; unmatched junction bases: 11. From germline, CDR1 is SGHTA and CDR2 FQGNSA. The CDR3 loop spans 19 amino acids.

The V and J genes are TRBV5-1 and TRBJ2-1, with 9 bases lining up with TRBD1. CDR3 size: 14 residues. Germline CDR1 SGHRS, CDR2 YFSETQ. V dropped 3 bases and J dropped 9; count of bases not matched to a gene: 7. CDR3 DNA sequence: TGCGCCAGCAGCTACGCGGGACAGGGCCCTGAGCAGTTCTTC. Protein: CASSYAGQGPEQFF.